Shown below are 19 T cell receptor beta chains from a single sample sequenced in a study of blood T cells in healthy people across ages. Next came a second PCR, run for about 6 to 11 cycles, which used a sample-barcoded 5' primer along with a J-beta primer mix. MiXCR, applied by TCRdb to the 5' RACE reads, yields one record per CDR3 protein. The sample gives some 760,000 distinct CDR3 sequences, around 25% of which show up once; 9.4% is in the top ten. Separately, the same data were catalogued under a study of T cells of mothers and their children.

Sequenced: blood. These receptors all come from a boy younger than 18 in good health.

The sample holds a few counts of this clonotype. V usage is TRBV3-1 and J usage is TRBJ2-7; D not resolved. The CDR3 length is 14 residues. Trimming took off 0 bases at V and 2 bases at J, with 8 bases between the two ends. CDR1 is LGHDT, CDR2 YNNKEL, per germline (reference sequence). CDR3 DNA: TGTGCCAGCAGCCAAGATGCAATAGCCTACGAGCAGTACTTC. Residues: CASSQDAIAYEQYF.

The chain uses TRBV20-1 and TRBJ1-1; no reliable D call. The CDR3 is 14 residues long. Looked up from germline, CDR1 is DFQATT and CDR2 is SNEGSKA (reference sequence). Trimming removed 0 bases at V and 1 base at J, with 9 bases between. The CDR3 protein is CSARDPTANTEAFF. DNA for the CDR3: TGCAGTGCTAGAGACCCCACAGCGAACACTGAAGCTTTCTTT.

This clonotype was seen only a few times. V and J are TRBV27 and TRBJ2-5, with a possible D match to TRBD2 (6 bases). The J call may be faulty, since TRBJ2-1 better matches the DNA end. Per germline, CDR1 MNHEY and CDR2 SMNVEV (reference sequence). The CDR3 contains 15 residues. The CDR3 sequence: CASSLITGVYNEQFF. Here the CDR3 DNA reads TGTGCCAGCAGTTTAATTACGGGGGTGTACAATGAGCAGTTCTTC.

This clonotype has just a few counts. The chain uses TRBV6-6 and TRBJ2-3; D possibly uses TRBD1 or TRBD2 (5 bases each). There are 15 residues in the CDR3. V was pared by 4 bases and J by 5 bases, with 16 bases between. Germline V lookup: CDR1 MNHNY, CDR2 SVGAGI (reference sequence). The CDR3 DNA reads as TGTGCCAGCAGTTCCTCCCCTGGGACGCTAGATACGCAGTATTTT. Translation gives CASSSSPGTLDTQYF.

The rearrangement uses TRBV11-1 and TRBJ2-1; TRBD2 might be the D (7 bases). Per germline, CDR1 SGHAT and CDR2 FQDESV (reference sequence). The CDR3 runs to 14 residues. V lost 5 bases, J lost 5 bases, and 13 bases lay in between. For the CDR3, the DNA is TGTGCCAGCAGCCGCGGGGGCGGGCACAATGAGCAGTTCTTC. Protein: CASSRGGGHNEQFF.

The gene calls are TRBV7-2 and TRBJ1-2; 7 bases fit TRBD1. This CDR3 contains 15 residues. V dropped 4 bases and J dropped 5; count of bases not matched to a gene: 10. Looked up from germline, CDR1 is SGHTA and CDR2 is FQGNSA. The CDR3 DNA reads TGTGCCAGCAGCTCAAAGGGACAGATAGGGTATGGCTACACCTTC. Amino acids: CASSSKGQIGYGYTF.

The chain combines TRBV6-5 with TRBJ2-2; D could derive from TRBD1 or TRBD2 (6 bases each). The CDR3 totals 15 residues. Germline values: CDR1 MNHEY, CDR2 SVGAGI. Deletions cut 6 bases from V and 7 bases from J, with 18 bases between. CDR3 loop: CASSPGGGQGGELFF. In nucleotides, the CDR3 is TGTGCCAGCAGCCCCGGAGGGGGGCAAGGCGGGGAGCTGTTTTTT.

Only a few counts were recorded for this clonotype. V gene TRBV20-1 combines with J gene TRBJ1-2, with D unclear. The CDR3 is 13 amino acids. Deletions cut 3 bases from V and 2 bases from J, with 10 bases between. Per germline, CDR1 DFQATT and CDR2 SNEGSKA (reference sequence). This CDR3 is CSARIPGNYGYTF. The CDR3 DNA follows: TGCAGTGCTAGGATACCGGGGAACTATGGCTACACCTTC.

In regard to this clonotype: One junction end does not reproduce the germline sequence, and a read error may be involved. The chain couples TRBV18 to TRBJ2-1; 7 nucleotides align to TRBD1. Germline V CDR1 and CDR2: KGHSH, LQKENI. The CDR3 runs to 14 residues. The CDR3 nucleotides read TGTGCCAACTCACCCGGGACAGCTTACAATGAGCAGTTCTTC. Protein product: CANSPGTAYNEQFF.

V is TRBV29-1 and J is TRBJ1-1; 7 bases are a match to TRBD1. Germline CDR1 is SQVTM and CDR2 is ANQGSEA. V lost 5 bases, J lost 1 base, and 4 bases stayed unmatched. The CDR3 totals 13 residues. The CDR3 nucleotides read TGCAGCGTTCGGAAGGGGGCGAACACTGAAGCTTTCTTT. It is translated as CSVRKGANTEAFF.

The rearrangement joins TRBV9 to TRBJ2-5, with 11 bases identical to TRBD1. The DNA end is more similar to TRBJ2-7, so the J call may be wrong. The CDR3 spans 14 residues. Per the germline V gene, CDR1 is SGDLS and CDR2 is YYNGEE. CDR3 residues: CASSAPGTGGEQYF. The CDR3 nucleotides are TGTGCCAGCAGCGCCCCCGGGACAGGGGGCGAGCAGTACTTC.

This clonotype was observed a handful of times. The chain carries TRBV2 and TRBJ2-3; 10 positions match TRBD1. V shed 4 bases, J shed 5 bases, and the junction held 3 bases outside the gene matches. The CDR3 is made up of 14 amino acids. Germline V CDR1 and CDR2: SNHLY, FYNNEI. The CDR3 coding sequence is TGTGCCAGCAGTGGGGACAGGGGTGGAGATACGCAGTATTTT. Protein sequence: CASSGDRGGDTQYF.

In this sample, this clonotype turned up a few times. The V and J genes are TRBV7-6 and TRBJ2-7; 9 positions match TRBD1. V shed 5 bases, J shed 6 bases, and the junction held 5 bases outside the gene matches. The CDR3 runs to 13 residues. The germline CDR1 and CDR2 sequences are SGHVS and FNYEAQ. The CDR3 region is CASSQMTGGEQYF. DNA of the CDR3: TGTGCCAGCAGCCAGATGACAGGGGGCGAGCAGTACTTC.

This chain links TRBV5-6 with TRBJ2-5; maybe TRBD1 (6 bases). Per the germline V gene, CDR1 is SGHDT and CDR2 is YYEEEE. CDR3 length: 13 amino acids. The germline V and J ends were trimmed by 4 bases and 3 bases, with 10 bases remaining between them. For the CDR3, the DNA is TGTGCCAGCAGCGCGGACAGCAAAGAGACCCAGTACTTC. Residues: CASSADSKETQYF. Based on the CDR3 plus reference TRBV5-6 and TRBJ2-5, the full variable domain is DAGVTQSPTHLIKTRGQQVTLRCSPKSGHDTVSWYQQALGQGPQFIFQYYEEEERQRGNFPDRFSGHQFPNYSSELNVNALLLGDSALYLCASSADSKETQYFGPGTRLLVL.

This clonotype was observed a handful of times. The rearrangement links TRBV7-2 to TRBJ1-4, with D unresolved. Germline lookup yields CDR1 SGHTA and CDR2 FQGNSA. The CDR3 loop spans 17 amino acids. The V and J ends lost 5 bases and 0 bases respectively, with 16 bases between them. Here the CDR3 reads CASSPEVNIATNEKLFF. As DNA, the CDR3 is TGTGCCAGCAGCCCAGAGGTTAACATTGCAACTAATGAAAAACTGTTTTTT.

This clonotype turned up a few times. This sequence joins TRBV7-9 and TRBJ2-5; D is undetermined. Gene TRBJ2-1 matches the end of the DNA better, so the J call may be wrong. The CDR3 spans 13 residues. Germline V lookup: CDR1 SEHNR, CDR2 FQNEAQ (reference sequence). The CDR3 DNA is TGTGCCAGCAGCTTAGCGCCGTTCGACGAGCAGTTCTTC. This translates into CASSLAPFDEQFF.

This clonotype has a handful of counts. The chain carries TRBV7-8 and TRBJ2-7, with D unresolved. The CDR3 contains 12 residues. In germline, CDR1 is SGHVS, CDR2 FQNEAQ. V was cut by 3 bases and J by 3 bases, with 6 bases left in between. DNA of the CDR3: TGTGCCAGCAGCTTCCCCCTCTACGAGCAGTACTTC. The encoded protein is CASSFPLYEQYF.

There are a few counts of this clonotype. CDR3 sequence (DNA): TGTGCCACCAGCAGAGAAGTAAGGGGGAGTAACAATGAGCAGTTCTTC. It codes for CATSREVRGSNNEQFF. This sequence joins TRBV15 and TRBJ2-1, with D possibly matching TRBD1 (6 bases). Trimming took off 0 bases at V and 5 bases at J, with 14 bases between the two ends. Germline CDR1 is LNHNV and CDR2 is YYDKDF (reference sequence). The CDR3 extends over 16 amino acids.

The rearrangement joins TRBV27 to TRBJ2-7; TRBD1 matches 8 bases. CDR3 length equals 14 residues. Germline V gene sequence: CDR1 MNHEY, CDR2 SMNVEV (reference sequence). With V trimmed by 5 bases and J by 3 bases, 6 bases remained unmatched. The CDR3 DNA is TGTGCCAGCAGTCCGGACAGGGTGGGCTACGAGCAGTACTTC. Its translation: CASSPDRVGYEQYF.